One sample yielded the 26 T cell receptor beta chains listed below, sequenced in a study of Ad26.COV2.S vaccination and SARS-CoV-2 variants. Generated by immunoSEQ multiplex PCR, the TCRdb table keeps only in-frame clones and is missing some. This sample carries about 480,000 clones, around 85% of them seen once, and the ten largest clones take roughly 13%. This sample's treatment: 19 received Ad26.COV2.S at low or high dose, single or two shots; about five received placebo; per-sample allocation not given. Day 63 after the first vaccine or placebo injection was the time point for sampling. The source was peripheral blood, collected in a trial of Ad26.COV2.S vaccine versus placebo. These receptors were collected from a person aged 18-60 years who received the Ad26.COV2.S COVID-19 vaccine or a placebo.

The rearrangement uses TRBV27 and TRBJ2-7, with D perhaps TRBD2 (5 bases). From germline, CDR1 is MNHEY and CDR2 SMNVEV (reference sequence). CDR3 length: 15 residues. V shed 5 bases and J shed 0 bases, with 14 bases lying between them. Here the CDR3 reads CASSAKTGSSYEQYF. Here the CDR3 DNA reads TGTGCCAGCAGTGCCAAAACGGGGAGCTCCTACGAGCAGTACTTC.

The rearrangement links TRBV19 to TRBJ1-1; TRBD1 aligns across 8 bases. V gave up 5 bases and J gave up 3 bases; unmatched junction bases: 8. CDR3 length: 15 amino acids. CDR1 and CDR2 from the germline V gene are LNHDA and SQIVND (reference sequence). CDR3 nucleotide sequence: TGTGCCAGTAGTCCCGACAGGGGTTCTGACACTGAAGCTTTCTTT. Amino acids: CASSPDRGSDTEAFF.

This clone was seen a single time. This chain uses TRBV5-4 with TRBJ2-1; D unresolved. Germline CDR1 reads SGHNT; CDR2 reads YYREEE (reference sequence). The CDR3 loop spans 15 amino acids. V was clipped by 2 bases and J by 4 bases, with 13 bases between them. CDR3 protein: CASSFSSVAYNEQFF. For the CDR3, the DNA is TGTGCCAGCAGCTTCTCCAGCGTTGCGTACAATGAGCAGTTCTTC.

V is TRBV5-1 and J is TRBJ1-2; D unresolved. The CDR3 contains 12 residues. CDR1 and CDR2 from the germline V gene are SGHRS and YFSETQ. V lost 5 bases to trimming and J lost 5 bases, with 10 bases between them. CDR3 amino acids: CASRPDRYGYTF. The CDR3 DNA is TGCGCCAGCAGACCCGACCGGTATGGCTACACCTTC.

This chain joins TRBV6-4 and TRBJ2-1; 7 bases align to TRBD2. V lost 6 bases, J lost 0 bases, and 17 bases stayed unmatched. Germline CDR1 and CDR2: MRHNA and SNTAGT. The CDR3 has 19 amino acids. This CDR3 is CASSHAPLAQKNSYNEQFF. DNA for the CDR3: TGTGCCAGCAGCCACGCTCCACTAGCGCAAAAAAACTCCTACAATGAGCAGTTCTTC.

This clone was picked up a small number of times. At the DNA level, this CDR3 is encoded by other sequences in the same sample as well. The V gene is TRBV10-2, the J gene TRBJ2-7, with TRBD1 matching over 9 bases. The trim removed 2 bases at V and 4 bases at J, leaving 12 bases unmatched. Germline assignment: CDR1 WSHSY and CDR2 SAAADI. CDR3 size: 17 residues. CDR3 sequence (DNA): TGCGCCAGCAGTGAGATTCCCGGGACAGGGATTCGGTACGAGCAGTACTTC. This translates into CASSEIPGTGIRYEQYF.

CDR3 coding DNA: TGTGCCAGCAGCTTTGCCATAGGTGGAAACACCATATATTTT. As protein: CASSFAIGGNTIYF. The chain has TRBV7-9 and TRBJ1-3; D gene uncertain. Germline-derived CDR1 and CDR2 are SEHNR and FQNEAQ (reference sequence). The CDR3 sequence is 14 residues long. The V and J ends lost 3 bases and 3 bases respectively, with 9 bases between them.

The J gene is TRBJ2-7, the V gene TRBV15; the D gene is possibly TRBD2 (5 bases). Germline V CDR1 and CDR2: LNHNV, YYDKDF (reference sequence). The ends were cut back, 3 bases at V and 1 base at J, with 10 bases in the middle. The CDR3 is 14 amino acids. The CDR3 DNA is TGTGCCACCAGCAGCCCGGACTTTTCCTACGAGCAGTACTTC. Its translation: CATSSPDFSYEQYF.

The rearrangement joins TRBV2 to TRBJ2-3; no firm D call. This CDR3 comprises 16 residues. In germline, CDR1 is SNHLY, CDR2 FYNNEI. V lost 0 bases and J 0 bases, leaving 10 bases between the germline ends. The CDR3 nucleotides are TGTGCCAGCAGTGAAGCGCTGACATACAGCACAGATACGCAGTATTTT. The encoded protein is CASSEALTYSTDTQYF.

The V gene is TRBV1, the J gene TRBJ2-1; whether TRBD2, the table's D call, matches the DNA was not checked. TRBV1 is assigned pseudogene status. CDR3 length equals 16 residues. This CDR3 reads CTSSHFREGPYNEQFF. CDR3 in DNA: TGCACCAGCAGCCATTTCCGGGAGGGCCCCTACAATGAGCAGTTCTTC.

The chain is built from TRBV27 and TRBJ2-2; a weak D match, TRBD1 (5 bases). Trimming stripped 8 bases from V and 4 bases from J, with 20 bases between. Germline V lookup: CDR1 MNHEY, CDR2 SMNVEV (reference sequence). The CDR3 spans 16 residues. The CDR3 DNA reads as TGTGCCAGCTCCTCCCCGGCCAGGGCGACCACCGGGGAGCTGTTTTTT. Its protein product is CASSSPARATTGELFF.

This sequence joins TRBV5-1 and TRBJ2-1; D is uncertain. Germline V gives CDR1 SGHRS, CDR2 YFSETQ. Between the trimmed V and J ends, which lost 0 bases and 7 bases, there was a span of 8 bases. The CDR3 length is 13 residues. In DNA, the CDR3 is TGCGCCAGCAGCTTGGGCCTATTAAATGAGCAGTTCTTC. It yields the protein CASSLGLLNEQFF.

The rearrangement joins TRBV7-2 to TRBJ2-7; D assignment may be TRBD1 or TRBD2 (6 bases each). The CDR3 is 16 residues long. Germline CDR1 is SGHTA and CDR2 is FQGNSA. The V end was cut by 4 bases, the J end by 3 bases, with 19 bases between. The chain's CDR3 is CASSSRPRGGNYEQYF. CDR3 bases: TGTGCCAGCAGCTCTAGGCCAAGAGGGGGGAACTACGAGCAGTACTTC.

CDR3 amino acids: CASRPDRGREYF. In nucleotides, the CDR3 is TGTGCCAGCAGGCCCGACAGGGGGCGCGAGTACTTC. The genes are TRBV2 and TRBJ2-7, with 10 bases that match TRBD1. The CDR3 contains 12 residues. The junction had 7 bases not matched to a gene; V was cut back by 6 bases and J by 11 bases. The germline V gene has CDR1 SNHLY and CDR2 FYNNEI. The full variable domain, with the rest looked up from reference TRBV2 and TRBJ2-7, is EPEVTQTPSHQVTQMGQEVILRCVPISNHLYFYWYRQILGQKVEFLVSFYNNEISEKSEIFDDQFSVERPDGSNFTLKIRSTKLEDSAMYFCASRPDRGREYFGPGTRLTVT.

Written as DNA, the CDR3 is TGTGCCAGCAGCCAAGTAGTAGGGCTAGCGGGGTCCCGCTCCTACGAGCAGTACTTC. Encoded protein: CASSQVVGLAGSRSYEQYF. The chain has TRBV4-2 and TRBJ2-7; 9 positions match TRBD2. Germline V CDR1 and CDR2: LGHNA, YNFKEQ. The J segment lost 0 bases and the V segment lost 1 base, leaving 13 bases of the junction unmatched. The CDR3 covers 19 residues.

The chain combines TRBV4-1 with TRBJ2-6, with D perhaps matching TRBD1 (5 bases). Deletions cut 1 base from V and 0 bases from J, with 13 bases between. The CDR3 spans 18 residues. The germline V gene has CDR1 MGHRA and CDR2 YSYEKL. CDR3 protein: CASSQATDPSSGANVLTF. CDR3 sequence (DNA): TGCGCCAGCAGCCAAGCGACAGACCCCTCCTCTGGGGCCAACGTCCTGACTTTC.

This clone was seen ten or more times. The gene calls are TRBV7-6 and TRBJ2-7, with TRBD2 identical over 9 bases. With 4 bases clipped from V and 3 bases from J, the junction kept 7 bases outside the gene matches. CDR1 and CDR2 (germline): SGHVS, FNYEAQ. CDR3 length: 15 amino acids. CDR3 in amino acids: CASSSLAGEGYEQYF. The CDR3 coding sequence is TGTGCCAGCAGCTCCTTAGCGGGAGAGGGCTACGAGCAGTACTTC.

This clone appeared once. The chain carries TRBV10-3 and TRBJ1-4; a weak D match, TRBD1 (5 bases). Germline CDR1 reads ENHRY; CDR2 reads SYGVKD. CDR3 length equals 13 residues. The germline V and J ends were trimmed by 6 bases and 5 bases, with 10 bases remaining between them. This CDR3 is CAIRGRPNEKLFF. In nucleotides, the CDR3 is TGTGCCATCAGGGGACGGCCGAATGAAAAACTGTTTTTT.

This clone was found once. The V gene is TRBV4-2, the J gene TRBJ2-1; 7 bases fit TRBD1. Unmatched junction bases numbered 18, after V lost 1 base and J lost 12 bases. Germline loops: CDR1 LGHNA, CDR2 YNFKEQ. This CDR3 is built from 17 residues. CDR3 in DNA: TGTGCCAGCAGCCAAGTAGGGGGCCAGGACATCAGGGTGGGGCAGTTCTTC. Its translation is CASSQVGGQDIRVGQFF.

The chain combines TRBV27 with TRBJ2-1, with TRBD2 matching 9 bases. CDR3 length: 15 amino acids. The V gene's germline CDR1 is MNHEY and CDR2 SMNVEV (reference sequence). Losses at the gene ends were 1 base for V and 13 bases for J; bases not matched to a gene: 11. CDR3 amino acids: CASSLWTSASSLQFF. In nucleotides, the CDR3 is TGTGCCAGCAGTTTATGGACTAGCGCTAGCTCACTCCAGTTCTTC.

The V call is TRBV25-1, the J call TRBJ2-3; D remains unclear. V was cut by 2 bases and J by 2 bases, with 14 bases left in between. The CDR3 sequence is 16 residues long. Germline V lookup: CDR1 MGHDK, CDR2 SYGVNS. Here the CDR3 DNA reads TGTGCCAGCAGTGAAGGGTGGGCACCTTACACAGATACGCAGTATTTT. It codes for CASSEGWAPYTDTQYF.

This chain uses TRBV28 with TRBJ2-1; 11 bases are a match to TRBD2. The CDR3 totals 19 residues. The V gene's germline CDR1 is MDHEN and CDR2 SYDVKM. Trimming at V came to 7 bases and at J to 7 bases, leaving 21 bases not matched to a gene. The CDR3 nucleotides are TGTGCCAGCACCCCCCGAGCGCCAGGAGTAGCGGGAGGGAAAAATGAGCAGTTCTTC. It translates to CASTPRAPGVAGGKNEQFF.

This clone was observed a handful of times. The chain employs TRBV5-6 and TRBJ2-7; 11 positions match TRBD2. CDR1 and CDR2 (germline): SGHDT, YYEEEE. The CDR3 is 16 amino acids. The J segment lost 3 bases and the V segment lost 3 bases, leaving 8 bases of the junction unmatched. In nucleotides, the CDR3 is TGTGCCAGCAGCTCCAAACTAGCGGGAGCTCTCTACGAGCAGTACTTC. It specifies CASSSKLAGALYEQYF. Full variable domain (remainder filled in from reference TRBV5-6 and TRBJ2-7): DAGVTQSPTHLIKTRGQQVTLRCSPKSGHDTVSWYQQALGQGPQFIFQYYEEEERQRGNFPDRFSGHQFPNYSSELNVNALLLGDSALYLCASSSKLAGALYEQYFGPGTRLTVT.

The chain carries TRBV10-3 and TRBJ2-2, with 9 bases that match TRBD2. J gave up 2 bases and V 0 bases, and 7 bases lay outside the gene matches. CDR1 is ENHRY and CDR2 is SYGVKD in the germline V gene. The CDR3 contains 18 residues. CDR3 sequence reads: CAISESPTSGPNTGELFF. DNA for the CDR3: TGTGCCATCAGTGAGTCGCCCACTAGCGGGCCTAACACCGGGGAGCTGTTTTTT.

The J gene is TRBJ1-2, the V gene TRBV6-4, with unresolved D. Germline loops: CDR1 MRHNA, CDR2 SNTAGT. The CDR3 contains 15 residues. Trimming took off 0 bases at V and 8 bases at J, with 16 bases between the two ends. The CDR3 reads CASSDSRNFTGGYTF. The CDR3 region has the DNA TGTGCCAGCAGTGACTCTCGGAATTTCACTGGGGGCTACACCTTC.

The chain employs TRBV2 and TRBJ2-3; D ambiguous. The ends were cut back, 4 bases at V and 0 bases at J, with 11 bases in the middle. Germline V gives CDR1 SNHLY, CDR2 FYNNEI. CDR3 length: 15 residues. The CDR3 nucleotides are TGTGCCAGCAGTGTCCAACAGCCTAGCACAGATACGCAGTATTTT. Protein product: CASSVQQPSTDTQYF.